What follows are 27 T cell receptor beta chains derived from one specimen sequenced in a study of cytomegalovirus exposure and HLA in healthy donors. Primers: 60 Vbeta forward and 13 Jbeta reverse. Only in-frame clones appear in the TCRdb table, and some are missing; sequencing was by immunoSEQ multiplex PCR. The repertoire holds around 130,000 clones, with around 79% as singletons. Material for sequencing was PBMCs. These TCRs come from a woman between 40 and 50 years old in good health and CMV-seropositive.

This clone has more than one count but fewer than ten. This likely stems from a read error, as it lies one base from a far larger clone. Other DNA sequences within the sample encode an identical CDR3. The V and J genes are TRBV5-4 and TRBJ2-7; TRBD1 agrees at 7 bases. The germline CDR1 and CDR2 sequences are SGHNT and YYREEE (reference sequence). After removal of 4 bases from V and 2 bases from J, the junction contained 6 bases not matched to a gene. This CDR3 is 14 amino acids long. CDR3 region: CASSQDTGAYEQYF. In nucleotides, the CDR3 is TGTGCCAGCAGCCAAGATACAGGGGCCTACGAGCAGTACTTC.

The chain uses TRBV11-3 and TRBJ2-7; TRBD1 might be the D (6 bases). CDR1 SGHNT and CDR2 YENEEA come from the germline V gene. V lost 3 bases and J lost 0, with 9 bases in between. CDR3 length equals 14 residues. The CDR3 spells CASSFTGSSYEQYF. CDR3 sequence (DNA): TGTGCCAGCAGCTTCACAGGGAGCTCCTACGAGCAGTACTTC.

The CDR3 DNA is TGCGCCAGCAGCTTGGGGGCAGCCTCTGGAAACACCATATATTTT. Protein sequence: CASSLGAASGNTIYF. The chain couples TRBV5-1 to TRBJ1-3; no clear D gene. There are 15 residues in the CDR3. CDR1 and CDR2 (germline): SGHRS, YFSETQ. Trimming pared 0 bases from V and 0 bases from J, leaving 7 bases between.

In DNA, the CDR3 is TGTGCCAGCAGTTACTCGGGACAGGGGGCGATTGAAGCTTTCTTT. Its translation: CASSYSGQGAIEAFF. The chain carries TRBV6-6 and TRBJ1-1; the match to TRBD1 covers 12 bases. The CDR3 contains 15 residues. J gave up 7 bases and V 0 bases, and 3 bases lay outside the gene matches. In germline, CDR1 is MNHNY, CDR2 SVGAGI (reference sequence).

The chain has TRBV2 and TRBJ1-2; 9 nucleotides align to TRBD1. The length of the CDR3 is 15 residues. The germline V gene encodes CDR1 SNHLY and CDR2 FYNNEI. J gave up 3 bases and V 4 bases, and 6 bases lay outside the gene matches. CDR3 sequence: CASSVQGQGHYGYTF. The CDR3 nucleotides are TGTGCCAGCAGTGTACAGGGACAGGGACACTATGGCTACACCTTC.

The genes are TRBV7-2 and TRBJ1-2, with TRBD1 matching over 8 bases. V dropped 2 bases and J dropped 0; count of bases not matched to a gene: 5. Germline values: CDR1 SGHTA, CDR2 FQGNSA. The CDR3 covers 16 residues. CDR3 in DNA: TGTGCCAGCAGCTTATCCGGGACAGGATCTAACTATGGCTACACCTTC. It specifies CASSLSGTGSNYGYTF. Complete variable domain (other parts from reference TRBV7-2 and TRBJ1-2): GAGVSQSPSNKVTEKGKDVELRCDPISGHTALYWYRQSLGQGLEFLIYFQGNSAPDKSGLPSDRFSAERTGGSVSTLTIQRTQQEDSAVYLCASSLSGTGSNYGYTFGSGTRLTVV.

The chain carries TRBV9 and TRBJ1-1, with no clear D. Germline V gives CDR1 SGDLS, CDR2 YYNGEE. V lost 1 base to trimming and J lost 5 bases, with 9 bases between them. There are 13 residues in the CDR3. CDR3 sequence: CASSVLSGTEAFF. For the CDR3, the DNA is TGTGCCAGCAGCGTATTAAGCGGGACTGAAGCTTTCTTT.

The J gene is TRBJ2-7, the V gene TRBV28, with D possibly being TRBD1 (6 bases). CDR3 length: 17 residues. Trimming cost V 7 bases and J 0 bases, with 22 bases left between them. Germline V CDR1 and CDR2: MDHEN, SYDVKM. This CDR3 reads CASTSYRDTNPSYEQYF. In nucleotides, the CDR3 is TGTGCCAGCACCTCCTACCGGGACACCAACCCCTCCTACGAGCAGTACTTC.

The chain links TRBV5-1 to TRBJ1-6; D gene ambiguous. This CDR3 comprises 14 residues. With 0 bases removed from V and 5 bases from J, the gap between germline ends came to 6 bases. The germline CDR1 and CDR2 sequences are SGHRS and YFSETQ. The CDR3 coding sequence is TGCGCCAGCAGCTTGGGGGCCCATAATTCACCCCTCCACTTT. Encoded protein: CASSLGAHNSPLHF.

The chain recombines TRBV7-2 with TRBJ2-1, with 7 bases lining up with TRBD1. This CDR3 has 15 residues. With 5 bases clipped from V and 4 bases from J, the junction kept 8 bases outside the gene matches. The germline V gene has CDR1 SGHTA and CDR2 FQGNSA. The CDR3: CASSRNRGVYNEQFF. CDR3 in DNA: TGTGCCAGCAGCCGCAACAGGGGCGTTTACAATGAGCAGTTCTTC. The whole variable domain, filled in from reference TRBV7-2 and TRBJ2-1, reads GAGVSQSPSNKVTEKGKDVELRCDPISGHTALYWYRQSLGQGLEFLIYFQGNSAPDKSGLPSDRFSAERTGGSVSTLTIQRTQQEDSAVYLCASSRNRGVYNEQFFGPGTRLTVL.

CDR3 amino acids: CASSQLISGRQSGELFF. DNA for the CDR3: TGTGCCAGCAGCCAGCTTATTAGCGGGAGACAATCCGGGGAGCTGTTTTTT. The chain links TRBV14 to TRBJ2-2; TRBD2 matches 9 bases. Germline CDR1 and CDR2: SGHDN and FVKESK. Trimming cost V 3 bases and J 6 bases; bases outside gene matches: 11. The CDR3 length is 17 residues.

This clone was observed once. The gene calls are TRBV5-1 and TRBJ1-1; no clear D gene. V was pared by 1 base and J by 1 base, with 8 bases between. CDR1 is SGHRS and CDR2 is YFSETQ in the germline V gene. The CDR3 runs to 14 residues. CDR3 in amino acids: CASSLSGRNTEAFF. For the CDR3, the DNA is TGCGCCAGCAGCTTGAGTGGGCGGAACACTGAAGCTTTCTTT.

The rearrangement joins TRBV18 to TRBJ2-7, with D possibly matching TRBD2 (6 bases). The CDR3 contains 14 residues. Germline lookup yields CDR1 KGHSH and CDR2 LQKENI. V lost 3 bases and J lost 5, with 14 bases in between. Written as DNA, the CDR3 is TGTGCCAGCTCACCTAGGACTATTAGGGACGAGCAGTACTTC. It codes for CASSPRTIRDEQYF.

The CDR3 is CASSQDSGLAGGWSYNEQFF. As DNA, the CDR3 is TGTGCCAGCAGCCAAGATTCTGGGCTAGCGGGAGGGTGGTCCTACAATGAGCAGTTCTTC. The rearrangement links TRBV4-2 to TRBJ2-1, with 12 bases lining up with TRBD2. V gave up 0 bases and J gave up 1 base; unmatched junction bases: 10. CDR1 and CDR2 from the germline V gene are LGHNA and YNFKEQ. The CDR3 has 20 amino acids.

The chain uses TRBV28 and TRBJ1-3, with D perhaps TRBD1 (6 bases). Germline-derived CDR1 and CDR2 are MDHEN and SYDVKM. V shed 4 bases and J shed 7 bases, with 17 bases lying between them. The CDR3 runs to 15 residues. The CDR3 DNA reads as TGTGCCAGCAGTTCCCTCGACAGGTCTACGAACACCATATATTTT. Translated: CASSSLDRSTNTIYF.

The chain uses TRBV18 and TRBJ2-7, with unresolved D. V gave up 2 bases and J gave up 6 bases, with 11 bases separating them. Looked up from germline, CDR1 is KGHSH and CDR2 is LQKENI. This CDR3 is 13 amino acids long. Here the CDR3 DNA reads TGTGCCAGCTCACCAGAACATGCAGGCGAGCAGTACTTC. This codes for CASSPEHAGEQYF.

The chain combines TRBV5-1 with TRBJ1-1; the D is unclear. The CDR3 loop spans 15 amino acids. CDR1 and CDR2 from the germline V gene are SGHRS and YFSETQ. Trimming removed 2 bases from V and 2 bases from J, with 13 bases in between. In DNA form, the CDR3 reads TGCGCCAGCAGCTTAATGGTGGCGGGCAACACTGAAGCTTTCTTT. It translates to CASSLMVAGNTEAFF.

The genes are TRBV2 and TRBJ1-4; D is possibly TRBD1 (6 bases). This CDR3 contains 15 residues. Trimming took 3 bases from V and 11 from J, leaving 19 bases between them. Germline CDR1 and CDR2: SNHLY and FYNNEI. In DNA form, the CDR3 reads TGTGCCAGCAGTGATTCGACAGGTGGGTCGAAGAAACTGTTTTTT. It is translated as CASSDSTGGSKKLFF.

The chain joins TRBV5-1 to TRBJ2-7; 10 nucleotides line up with TRBD1. The junction had 3 bases not matched to a gene; V was cut back by 3 bases and J by 0 bases. CDR1 is SGHRS, CDR2 YFSETQ, per germline. CDR3 length: 15 amino acids. The CDR3 DNA sequence: TGCGCCAGCAGCTCGAGGGACAGGGGCTCCTACGAGCAGTACTTC. As protein: CASSSRDRGSYEQYF. Combining the CDR3 with reference TRBV5-1 and TRBJ2-7 gives the whole variable domain KAGVTQTPRYLIKTRGQQVTLSCSPISGHRSVSWYQQTPGQGLQFLFEYFSETQRNKGNFPGRFSGRQFSNSRSEMNVSTLELGDSALYLCASSSRDRGSYEQYFGPGTRLTVT.

The chain carries TRBV28 and TRBJ1-6; a possible D gene is TRBD1 (6 bases). The CDR3 contains 15 residues. With 1 base removed from V and 10 bases from J, the gap between germline ends came to 14 bases. The germline V gene has CDR1 MDHEN and CDR2 SYDVKM. This chain's CDR3 is CASSLSMGGRSPLHF. CDR3 DNA: TGTGCCAGCAGTTTATCGATGGGGGGGCGATCACCCCTCCACTTT.

This chain uses TRBV29-1 with TRBJ2-7; a weak D match, TRBD1 (5 bases). Germline V lookup: CDR1 SQVTM, CDR2 ANQGSEA. This CDR3 is 13 amino acids long. V lost 1 base to trimming and J lost 3 bases, with 10 bases between them. CDR3 protein: CSVEVQANYEQYF. CDR3 in DNA: TGCAGCGTTGAAGTACAGGCGAACTACGAGCAGTACTTC.

This clone was counted a single time. The chain employs TRBV4-2 and TRBJ2-3; TRBD2 aligns across 9 bases. This CDR3 spans 18 amino acids. CDR1 is LGHNA, CDR2 YNFKEQ, per germline. The trim removed 4 bases at V and 0 bases at J, leaving 11 bases unmatched. CDR3 coding DNA: TGTGCCAGCAGCCTTCGACTAGCGGCTTATGTAAGCACAGATACGCAGTATTTT. It specifies CASSLRLAAYVSTDTQYF.

This rearrangement joins TRBV4-1 to TRBJ2-5, with 8 bases identical to TRBD2. The CDR3 is made up of 18 amino acids. Germline-derived CDR1 and CDR2 are MGHRA and YSYEKL. Trimming removed 5 bases from V and 0 bases from J; junction bases left unmatched: 14. CDR3 DNA: TGCGCCAGCAGCAAACGGGGGGGCCGGGCAAGAAACCAAGAGACCCAGTACTTC. It yields the protein CASSKRGGRARNQETQYF.

The chain carries TRBV2 and TRBJ1-2; D is possibly TRBD1 (5 bases). The germline V gene encodes CDR1 SNHLY and CDR2 FYNNEI. The CDR3 length is 13 residues. The ends were cut back, 6 bases at V and 0 bases at J, with 8 bases in the middle. CDR3 sequence (DNA): TGTGCCAGCAGGACGGACACTAACTATGGCTACACCTTC. This sequence encodes CASRTDTNYGYTF.

This clone appeared a few times. The rearrangement uses TRBV7-2 and TRBJ2-7; 7 bases agree with TRBD2. V gave up 3 bases and J gave up 4 bases; unmatched junction bases: 3. Germline loops: CDR1 SGHTA, CDR2 FQGNSA. CDR3 length: 13 amino acids. For the CDR3, the DNA is TGTGCCAGCAGCTTCGAAGCGGGGTACGAGCAGTACTTC. Translated: CASSFEAGYEQYF.

The chain uses TRBV5-6 and TRBJ2-7, with 7 nucleotides matching TRBD1. Looked up from germline, CDR1 is SGHDT and CDR2 is YYEEEE. The CDR3 is made up of 14 amino acids. V lost 4 bases and J lost 0; bases outside the gene matches: 4. The CDR3 DNA sequence: TGTGCCAGCAGCCCGGACAGGACCTCCTACGAGCAGTACTTC. Amino acids: CASSPDRTSYEQYF.

V gene TRBV4-2 combines with J gene TRBJ2-1; 8 bases map to TRBD2. This CDR3 is 16 amino acids long. The V segment lost 1 base and the J segment 9 bases; nucleotides outside the gene matches: 11. CDR1 LGHNA and CDR2 YNFKEQ come from the germline V gene. This CDR3 is CASSQAGGAEWSEQFF. CDR3 bases: TGTGCCAGCAGCCAAGCCGGGGGGGCCGAGTGGAGTGAGCAGTTCTTC.